This section outlines one T cell receptor beta chain sequence together with its context. The antigen is unknown. The data derive from a study of early T cells in non-severe SARS-CoV-2 infection. Across the whole study: With bulk RNA from unsorted whole blood as input, sequencing yielded unpaired chains. Study conclusions and caveats: Anti-spike CD8 responses were favored in VDJdb matching, and private and CD4 specificities were missed.

Germline CDR1 is SQVTM and CDR2 is ANQGSEA. The CDR3 runs 13 residues. V gave up 6 bases and J gave up 7 bases; unmatched junction bases: 8. The protocol attached unique molecular identifiers to individual cDNA molecules. TCRdb re-called the 5' RACE reads through MiXCR, storing one row per CDR3 protein. The sample shows more than 70,000 distinct CDR3 sequences, about 11% of them seen only once. This material consisted of whole blood, taken at baseline. This chain uses TRBV29-1 with TRBJ1-2; 10 nucleotides match TRBD1. The source of this sequence is an adult who was a healthcare worker with PCR-confirmed SARS-CoV-2 infection or an uninfected control (not recorded which). The CDR3 DNA reads TGCAGCGTCAGACAGGGGGCGGCAAGTGGCTACACCTTC. Its translation is CSVRQGAASGYTF. The variable domain in full, with the rest retrieved from reference TRBV29-1 and TRBJ1-2, is SAVISQKPSRDICQRGTSLTIQCQVDSQVTMMFWYRQQPGQSLTLIATANQGSEATYESGFVIDKFPISRPNLTFSTLTVSNMSPEDSSIYLCSVRQGAASGYTFGSGTRLTVV.